This entry is about one T cell receptor beta chain. This sample was included in a study of response to subunit inactivated influenza vaccine. V lost 0 bases, J lost 3 bases, and 6 bases lay in between. Per germline, CDR1 MNHEY and CDR2 SMNVEV (reference sequence). The CDR3 is 14 amino acids. TCRdb ran MiXCR on the RT-PCR reads and lists one entry per CDR3 protein. This table holds some 520,000 distinct CDR3 sequences, 16% found once. Here the sequenced sample was CD4+ T cells sorted from PBMCs, taken less than 30 months after vaccination. This TCR was sampled from a man aged 50-75 years who received an inactivated influenza vaccine. The rearrangement joins TRBV27 to TRBJ2-1; no reliable D call. The CDR3 DNA is TGTGCCAGCAGTTTATCCCGGAACTACAATGAGCAGTTCTTC. It translates to CASSLSRNYNEQFF.